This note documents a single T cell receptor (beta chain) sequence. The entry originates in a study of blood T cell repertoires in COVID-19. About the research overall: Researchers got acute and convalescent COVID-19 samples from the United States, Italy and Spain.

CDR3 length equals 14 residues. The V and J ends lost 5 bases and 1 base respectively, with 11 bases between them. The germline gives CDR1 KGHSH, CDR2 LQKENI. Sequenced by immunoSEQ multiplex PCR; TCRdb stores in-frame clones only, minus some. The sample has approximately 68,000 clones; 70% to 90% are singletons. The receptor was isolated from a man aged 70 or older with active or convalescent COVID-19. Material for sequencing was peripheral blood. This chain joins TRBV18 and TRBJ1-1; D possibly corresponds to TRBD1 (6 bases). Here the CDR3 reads CASSFRTENTEAFF. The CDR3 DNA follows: TGTGCCAGCTCATTCCGGACAGAGAACACTGAAGCTTTCTTT.